This T cell receptor (beta chain) was captured by sequencing in a study of blood T cell repertoires in COVID-19. The wider study: Whether acute or convalescent, the COVID-19 samples came from the United States, Italy and Spain. T cells, B-cell-depleted T cells, or PBMCs supplied cDNA or gDNA.

As originally analysed: For nucleated cells, counts were estimated from reference gene primer amplification. Profiled with immunoSEQ multiplex PCR; TCRdb holds only in-frame clones, not every one. The V and J calls and clone size were taken over from that table, and D and trimming were inferred from the DNA. Of 250,000 to 300,000 clones detected, about 89% appear once; the ten largest clones hold 2.2%. There are 14 residues in the CDR3. Per germline, CDR1 SGHTA and CDR2 FQGNSA. Trimming pared 1 base from V and 0 bases from J, leaving 7 bases between. The Seattle patients joined while their infection was active and were tracked longitudinally afterward.

V is TRBV7-2 and J is TRBJ2-7; no firm D call. The sample consisted of peripheral blood. The clonotype originates from a woman in her 30s with COVID-19, enrolled during active disease. The CDR3 nucleotides are TGTGCCAGCAGCTTAGTGTCGAGCTCCTACGAGCAGTACTTC. This translates into CASSLVSSSYEQYF.